Listed here are 28 T cell receptor beta chains from one sample, sequenced in a study of T cell repertoires in cytomegalovirus infection. These receptors' targets are unknown. MiXCR, applied by TCRdb to the reads, yields one record per CDR3 protein. The data show about 150,000 distinct CDR3 sequences, around 32% seen once. The material was CD8+ T cells from cultured PBMCs, obtained from culture after CMV antigen stimulation. Receptor source: a human donor in good health (CMV status not recorded). Some clones in this sample may be carry-over from other donors' samples.

This clonotype appeared many times. This chain connects TRBV3-1 to TRBJ1-1; D is undetermined. The CDR3 has 12 residues. CDR1 is LGHDT, CDR2 YNNKEL, per germline (reference sequence). Trimming removed 1 base from V and 7 bases from J, with 7 bases in between. The CDR3 here is CASSQGRGEAFF. The CDR3 bases are TGTGCCAGCAGCCAAGGAAGAGGTGAAGCTTTCTTT.

This clonotype was detected a few times. This chain links TRBV7-9 with TRBJ1-1; TRBD1 matches 8 bases. The CDR3 covers 17 residues. Germline CDR1 and CDR2: SEHNR and FQNEAQ (reference sequence). The junction had 11 bases not matched to a gene; V was cut back by 5 bases and J by 0 bases. CDR3 amino acids: CASSTGRDRGMNTEAFF. The CDR3 DNA sequence: TGTGCCAGCAGCACGGGCAGAGACAGGGGTATGAACACTGAAGCTTTCTTT.

The V gene is TRBV15, the J gene TRBJ2-1; perhaps D is TRBD1 or TRBD2 (5 bases each). V lost 0 bases and J 4 bases, leaving 13 bases between the germline ends. CDR3 length: 16 residues. The V gene's germline CDR1 is LNHNV and CDR2 YYDKDF (reference sequence). CDR3 in amino acids: CATSRDGDGAYNEQFF. The CDR3, as DNA: TGTGCCACCAGCAGAGATGGGGACGGGGCTTACAATGAGCAGTTCTTC. The whole variable domain, filled in from reference TRBV15 and TRBJ2-1, reads DAMVIQNPRYQVTQFGKPVTLSCSQTLNHNVMYWYQQKSSQAPKLLFHYYDKDFNNEADTPDNFQSRRPNTSFCFLDIRSPGLGDTAMYLCATSRDGDGAYNEQFFGPGTRLTVL.

This clonotype appeared many times. The chain carries TRBV7-6 and TRBJ2-3, with D uncertain. Trimming left V 1 base short and J 0 bases short, with 8 bases between. Germline CDR1 is SGHVS and CDR2 is FNYEAQ. The CDR3 spans 15 residues. The CDR3 here is CASSLGGYSTDTQYF. The CDR3, as DNA: TGTGCCAGCAGCTTAGGAGGATATAGCACAGATACGCAGTATTTT.

This clonotype was observed at least ten times. The rearrangement joins TRBV7-2 to TRBJ2-1; D possibly corresponds to TRBD1 (6 bases). This CDR3 has 15 residues. Deletions cut 1 base from V and 2 bases from J, with 9 bases between. CDR1 and CDR2 (germline): SGHTA, FQGNSA. CDR3 region: CASSLVQGTYNEQFF. The CDR3 nucleotides are TGTGCCAGCAGCTTAGTACAGGGTACCTACAATGAGCAGTTCTTC.

This clonotype was recorded many times. The chain has TRBV7-9 and TRBJ2-7; no firm D call. CDR1 and CDR2 (germline): SEHNR, FQNEAQ (reference sequence). The CDR3 is 11 amino acids. Trimming stripped 6 bases from V and 5 bases from J, with 8 bases between. This chain's CDR3 is CASSPGDEQYF. The CDR3 DNA reads TGTGCCAGCAGTCCGGGCGACGAGCAGTACTTC.

The rearrangement joins TRBV5-6 to TRBJ1-2; 7 positions match TRBD1. CDR3 length: 15 residues. Trimming at V came to 3 bases and at J to 2 bases, leaving 7 bases not matched to a gene. Germline V gene sequence: CDR1 SGHDT, CDR2 YYEEEE. CDR3 residues: CASSWDLQGNYGYTF. CDR3 DNA sequence: TGTGCCAGCAGCTGGGACCTACAGGGGAACTATGGCTACACCTTC.

The chain joins TRBV5-8 to TRBJ1-1; D unresolved. Germline V CDR1 and CDR2: SGHTS, YDEGEE. CDR3 length: 16 amino acids. V was trimmed by 0 bases and J by 0 bases, leaving 12 bases between them. Here the CDR3 reads CASSLGTLYMNTEAFF. As DNA, the CDR3 is TGTGCCAGCAGCTTGGGCACTCTATACATGAACACTGAAGCTTTCTTT.

This chain uses TRBV27 with TRBJ2-1, with TRBD1 identical over 7 bases. The CDR3 sequence is 16 residues long. The V segment lost 5 bases and the J segment 3 bases; nucleotides outside the gene matches: 10. Germline-derived CDR1 and CDR2 are MNHEY and SMNVEV (reference sequence). In DNA, the CDR3 is TGTGCCAGCAGTCATGACAGGGAAAAATACTACAATGAGCAGTTCTTC. It encodes CASSHDREKYYNEQFF.

This chain connects TRBV12-3 or TRBV12-4 to TRBJ1-2; D is undetermined. The CDR3 sequence is 15 residues long. V was cut by 5 bases and J by 0 bases, with 13 bases left in between. The CDR3, as DNA: TGTGCCAGCAGTCCCTGGGAGGGAGCTAACTATGGCTACACCTTC. This translates into CASSPWEGANYGYTF.

This clonotype came up many times. The J gene is TRBJ2-2, the V gene TRBV5-5; D is undetermined. V was shortened by 4 bases and J by 4 bases, with 14 bases between the two germline ends. The germline CDR1 and CDR2 sequences are SGHKS and YYEKEE (reference sequence). The CDR3 is 15 amino acids. CDR3 sequence: CASSPDPVVTGELFF. The DNA of the CDR3 is TGTGCCAGCAGCCCGGACCCGGTCGTCACCGGGGAGCTGTTTTTT.

A few counts support this clonotype. The chain has TRBV2 and TRBJ2-1; 10 bases match TRBD2. Germline assignment: CDR1 SNHLY and CDR2 FYNNEI. With V trimmed by 9 bases and J by 9 bases, 5 bases remained unmatched. CDR3 length: 12 residues. CDR3 sequence: CASSGGPGEQFF. The CDR3 coding sequence is TGTGCCAGTAGCGGGGGGCCGGGTGAGCAGTTCTTC.

This clonotype showed up many times. The chain links TRBV7-9 to TRBJ2-7, with 9 bases aligning to TRBD2. Germline V gives CDR1 SEHNR, CDR2 FQNEAQ (reference sequence). CDR3 length: 13 residues. V shed 6 bases and J 3 bases; nucleotides not matched to a gene: 3. The CDR3, as DNA: TGTGCCAGCAGAACGACTAGCGGCTACGAGCAGTACTTC. Protein: CASRTTSGYEQYF. The whole variable domain, filled in from reference TRBV7-9 and TRBJ2-7, reads DTGVSQNPRHKITKRGQNVTFRCDPISEHNRLYWYRQTLGQGPEFLTYFQNEAQLEKSRLLSDRFSAERPKGSFSTLEIQRTEQGDSAMYLCASRTTSGYEQYFGPGTRLTVT.

The gene calls are TRBV27 and TRBJ2-3; 10 bases match TRBD2. The CDR3 has 16 amino acids. Germline V gene sequence: CDR1 MNHEY, CDR2 SMNVEV (reference sequence). The V gene end was trimmed by 3 bases and the J gene end by 1 base; junction bases not matched to a gene: 4. The CDR3 protein is CASSFLGTSGTDTQYF. CDR3 in DNA: TGTGCCAGCAGTTTTCTTGGGACTAGCGGCACAGATACGCAGTATTTT.

This clonotype was counted between two and nine times. V and J are TRBV4-1 and TRBJ2-2; D unclear. This CDR3 contains 12 residues. CDR1 is MGHRA and CDR2 is YSYEKL in the germline V gene. V shed 1 base and J shed 6 bases, with 3 bases lying between them. Here the CDR3 DNA reads TGCGCCAGCAGCCAAGTTTCCGGGGAGCTGTTTTTT. Protein product: CASSQVSGELFF.

The chain employs TRBV5-4 and TRBJ2-7, with 9 bases fitting TRBD1. V shed 1 base, J shed 0 bases, and the junction held 5 bases outside the gene matches. The CDR3 is made up of 16 amino acids. Looked up from germline, CDR1 is SGHNT and CDR2 is YYREEE (reference sequence). CDR3 sequence: CASSLWDRESSYEQYF. The CDR3 DNA reads as TGTGCCAGCAGCTTGTGGGACAGGGAGAGCTCCTACGAGCAGTACTTC. Full variable domain (missing parts from reference TRBV5-4 and TRBJ2-7): ETGVTQSPTHLIKTRGQQVTLRCSSQSGHNTVSWYQQALGQGPQFIFQYYREEENGRGNFPPRFSGLQFPNYSSELNVNALELDDSALYLCASSLWDRESSYEQYFGPGTRLTVT.

The J gene is TRBJ2-7, the V gene TRBV7-9; TRBD1 agrees at 10 bases. Per the germline V gene, CDR1 is SEHNR and CDR2 is FQNEAQ (reference sequence). This CDR3 has 13 amino acids. V shed 5 bases, J shed 5 bases, and the junction held 3 bases outside the gene matches. Here the CDR3 DNA reads TGTGCCAGCAGCCCCGGGACAGGGGACGAGCAGTACTTC. Translating it yields CASSPGTGDEQYF.

The chain is built from TRBV12-3 or TRBV12-4 and TRBJ2-5; D may match TRBD1 or TRBD2 (5 bases each). The CDR3 covers 12 residues. The germline V and J ends were trimmed by 6 bases and 1 base, with 6 bases remaining between them. The CDR3 spells CASSGTQETQYF. The CDR3, as DNA: TGTGCCAGCAGCGGGACCCAAGAGACCCAGTACTTC.

The chain uses TRBV7-6 and TRBJ2-1, with D possibly being TRBD1 or TRBD2 (5 bases each). This CDR3 is 14 amino acids long. Germline V gene lookup returns CDR1 SGHVS and CDR2 FNYEAQ. V lost 2 bases to trimming and J lost 9 bases, with 14 bases between them. CDR3 residues: CASSLPGTPGEQFF. CDR3 nucleotides: TGTGCCAGCAGCTTACCTGGGACCCCGGGTGAGCAGTTCTTC.

This clonotype was found a few times. A much larger clone is a single base away; this may be a read error. The rearrangement joins TRBV5-3 to TRBJ1-4; D not certain. TRBV5-3 is annotated as an ORF whose role is uncertain. CDR3 length: 15 amino acids. V shed 9 bases and J shed 0 bases, with 15 bases lying between them. The CDR3 nucleotides are TGTGCCAACAGCCTCAGATTAGCAACTAATGAAAAACTGTTTTTT. Its protein product is CANSLRLATNEKLFF.

This clonotype was seen more than once but under ten times. This chain uses TRBV6-5 with TRBJ2-1; D ambiguous. This CDR3 is built from 16 residues. With 4 bases removed from V and 0 bases from J, the gap between germline ends came to 13 bases. Germline CDR1 and CDR2: MNHEY and SVGAGI. The CDR3 coding sequence is TGTGCCAGCAGTTTTCACACCGGGCCCTCCTACAATGAGCAGTTCTTC. Its protein product is CASSFHTGPSYNEQFF.

This clonotype was seen more than once but under ten times. This chain links TRBV2 with TRBJ2-3; D is uncertain. CDR3 length equals 13 residues. Trimming shortened V by 7 bases and J by 2 bases, and 10 bases separated the two germline ends. Germline V gene sequence: CDR1 SNHLY, CDR2 FYNNEI. CDR3 sequence: CASIHRFTDTQYF. The DNA for the CDR3 is TGTGCCAGCATTCACAGATTCACAGATACGCAGTATTTT.

The chain recombines TRBV7-2 with TRBJ2-1; 13 nucleotides agree with TRBD2. Germline lookup yields CDR1 SGHTA and CDR2 FQGNSA. The junction had 4 bases not matched to a gene; V was cut back by 1 base and J by 7 bases. The CDR3 is 16 amino acids. CDR3 bases: TGTGCCAGCAGCTTAGAACTAGCGGGGGGGCTGAATGAGCAGTTCTTC. Its translation: CASSLELAGGLNEQFF.

The chain joins TRBV7-8 to TRBJ1-1; possible D gene TRBD1, 5 bases. From germline, CDR1 is SGHVS and CDR2 FQNEAQ. The CDR3 consists of 13 residues. V was trimmed by 5 bases and J by 5 bases, leaving 12 bases between them. CDR3 DNA: TGTGCCAGCAGCACGAGTGGGGGGACTGAAGCTTTCTTT. It encodes CASSTSGGTEAFF.

This clonotype showed up just a few times. This chain uses TRBV2 with TRBJ1-1, with D hard to call. This CDR3 is 12 amino acids long. V was cut by 4 bases and J by 5 bases, with 8 bases left in between. Germline CDR1 reads SNHLY; CDR2 reads FYNNEI. CDR3 sequence reads: CASSVGETEAFF. CDR3 sequence (DNA): TGTGCCAGCAGTGTCGGGGAGACTGAAGCTTTCTTT.

The rearrangement links TRBV7-9 to TRBJ1-1; D is possibly TRBD1 (5 bases). CDR1 is SEHNR, CDR2 FQNEAQ, per germline (reference sequence). V lost 7 bases and J 5 bases, leaving 20 bases between the germline ends. The CDR3 sequence is 15 residues long. DNA of the CDR3: TGTGCCAGCACTACCCTTATGGGGGGACGAACTGAAGCTTTCTTT. Translating it yields CASTTLMGGRTEAFF.

The gene calls are TRBV11-1 and TRBJ2-3; D remains ambiguous. The CDR3 runs to 13 residues. Trimming removed 7 bases at V and 2 bases at J, with 10 bases between. Per germline, CDR1 SGHAT and CDR2 FQDESV (reference sequence). CDR3 sequence: CASTTGYTDTQYF. For the CDR3, the DNA is TGTGCCAGCACTACCGGATACACAGATACGCAGTATTTT.

In its sample, this clonotype was seen a few times. J is TRBJ2-5 and V is TRBV28; 8 bases line up with TRBD2. Losses at the gene ends were 3 bases for V and 5 bases for J; bases not matched to a gene: 14. Per germline, CDR1 MDHEN and CDR2 SYDVKM. CDR3 length: 17 amino acids. CDR3 nucleotides: TGTGCCAGCAGTTTGGGTCGGGGGGGCGGAGGCGGGGAGACCCAGTACTTC. Translation gives CASSLGRGGGGGETQYF. The entire variable domain, with the rest obtained from reference TRBV28 and TRBJ2-5, is as follows: DVKVTQSSRYLVKRTGEKVFLECVQDMDHENMFWYRQDPGLGLRLIYFSYDVKMKEKGDIPEGYSVSREKKERFSLILESASTNQTSMYLCASSLGRGGGGGETQYFGPGTRLLVL.